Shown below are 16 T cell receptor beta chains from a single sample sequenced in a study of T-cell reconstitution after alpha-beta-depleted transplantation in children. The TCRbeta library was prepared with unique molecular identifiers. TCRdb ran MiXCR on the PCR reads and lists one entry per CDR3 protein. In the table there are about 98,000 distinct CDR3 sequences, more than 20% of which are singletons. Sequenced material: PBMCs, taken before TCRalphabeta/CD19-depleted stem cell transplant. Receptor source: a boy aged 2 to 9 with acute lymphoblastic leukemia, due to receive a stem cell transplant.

The CDR3 region has the DNA TGTGCCAGCAGCCCGACAGGGTTCGATTCACCCCTCCACTTT. Residues: CASSPTGFDSPLHF. This chain joins TRBV7-9 and TRBJ1-6; TRBD1 aligns across 7 bases. Trimming took 5 bases from V and 8 from J; bases not matched to a gene: 6. Germline V CDR1 and CDR2: SEHNR, FQNEAQ (reference sequence). CDR3 length: 14 residues.

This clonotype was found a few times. CDR3 loop: CASSLGGPSGGALEQYF. The DNA of the CDR3 is TGTGCCAGCAGTTTAGGGGGGCCTAGCGGAGGGGCGTTGGAGCAGTACTTC. The chain couples TRBV12-3 or TRBV12-4 to TRBJ2-7; tentatively, D is TRBD2 (7 bases). This CDR3 contains 17 residues. V dropped 1 base and J dropped 7 bases, with 23 bases sitting between them.

The CDR3 DNA reads TGCGCCAGCAGCTGGACTAGCGGATTCTACGAGCAGTACTTC. Its protein is CASSWTSGFYEQYF. The chain recombines TRBV5-1 with TRBJ2-7, with 10 bases aligning to TRBD2. CDR3 length equals 14 residues. CDR1 SGHRS and CDR2 YFSETQ come from the germline V gene. The junction had 3 bases not matched to a gene; V was cut back by 3 bases and J by 3 bases.

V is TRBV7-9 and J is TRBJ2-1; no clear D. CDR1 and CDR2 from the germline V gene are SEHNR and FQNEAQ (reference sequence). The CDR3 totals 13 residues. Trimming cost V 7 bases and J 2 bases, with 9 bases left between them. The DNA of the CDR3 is TGTGCCAGCAACCCCTATACCTACAATGAGCAGTTCTTC. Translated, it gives CASNPYTYNEQFF.

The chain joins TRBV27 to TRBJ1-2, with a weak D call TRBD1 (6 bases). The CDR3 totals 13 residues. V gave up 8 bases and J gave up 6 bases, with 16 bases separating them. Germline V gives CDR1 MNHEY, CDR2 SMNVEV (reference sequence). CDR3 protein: CASGTGQINGYTF. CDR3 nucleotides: TGTGCCAGCGGAACGGGACAAATCAATGGCTACACCTTC.

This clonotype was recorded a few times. This chain's CDR3 is CSVRPLTSNTEAFF. The DNA for the CDR3 is TGCAGCGTCCGGCCCCTTACATCGAACACTGAAGCTTTCTTT. The chain carries TRBV29-1 and TRBJ1-1, with no clear D. CDR3 size: 14 residues. Between the trimmed V and J ends, which lost 6 bases and 1 base, there was a span of 15 bases. The germline V gene has CDR1 SQVTM and CDR2 ANQGSEA.

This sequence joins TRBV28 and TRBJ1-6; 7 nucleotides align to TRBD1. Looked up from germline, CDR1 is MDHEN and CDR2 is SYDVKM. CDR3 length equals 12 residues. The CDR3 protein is CGSQGENSPLHF. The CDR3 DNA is TGTGGGTCCCAGGGGGAAAATTCACCCCTCCACTTT. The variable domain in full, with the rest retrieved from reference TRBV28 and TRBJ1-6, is DVKVTQSSRYLVKRTGEKVFLECVQDMDHENMFWYRQDPGLGLRLIYFSYDVKMKEKGDIPEGYSVSREKKERFSLILESASTNQTSMYLCGSQGENSPLHFGNGTRLTVT.

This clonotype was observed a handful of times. The CDR3 DNA follows: TGTGCCAGCAGTGAATTAGGAGTCGGACTAGCGGAGGGAGAGACCCAGTACTTC. Translated, it gives CASSELGVGLAEGETQYF. V and J are TRBV2 and TRBJ2-5; 10 bases match TRBD2. The CDR3 runs 18 residues. With 2 bases clipped from V and 4 bases from J, the junction kept 13 bases outside the gene matches. Germline CDR1 reads SNHLY; CDR2 reads FYNNEI.

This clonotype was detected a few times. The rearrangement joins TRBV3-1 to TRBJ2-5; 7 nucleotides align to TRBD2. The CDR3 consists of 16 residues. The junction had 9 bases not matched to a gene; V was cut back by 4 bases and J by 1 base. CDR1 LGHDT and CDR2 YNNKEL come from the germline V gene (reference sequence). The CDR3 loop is CASSLSRSSGQETQYF. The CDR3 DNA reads TGTGCCAGCAGCCTTTCGCGGTCTAGCGGCCAAGAGACCCAGTACTTC.

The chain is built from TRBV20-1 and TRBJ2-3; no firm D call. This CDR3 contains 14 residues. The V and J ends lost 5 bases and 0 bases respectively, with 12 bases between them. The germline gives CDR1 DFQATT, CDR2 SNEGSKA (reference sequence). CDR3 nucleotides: TGCAGTGCTGACACTCCACCTAGCACAGATACGCAGTATTTT. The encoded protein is CSADTPPSTDTQYF.

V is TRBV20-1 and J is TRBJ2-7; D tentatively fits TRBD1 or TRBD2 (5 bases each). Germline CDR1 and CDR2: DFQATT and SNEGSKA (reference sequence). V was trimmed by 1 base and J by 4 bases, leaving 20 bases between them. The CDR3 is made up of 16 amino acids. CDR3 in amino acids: CSARGERGASEYEQYF. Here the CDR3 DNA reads TGCAGTGCTAGAGGGGAGCGAGGGGCATCCGAATACGAGCAGTACTTC.

In nucleotides, the CDR3 is TGTGCCAGCAGTTCTACCGGGACAGGGCGAAACGAGCAGTACTTC. It encodes CASSSTGTGRNEQYF. The chain recombines TRBV28 with TRBJ2-7, with TRBD1 matching over 9 bases. Trimming removed 4 bases from V and 5 bases from J; junction bases left unmatched: 9. CDR1 and CDR2 (germline): MDHEN, SYDVKM. The CDR3 consists of 15 residues. Complete variable domain (other parts from reference TRBV28 and TRBJ2-7): DVKVTQSSRYLVKRTGEKVFLECVQDMDHENMFWYRQDPGLGLRLIYFSYDVKMKEKGDIPEGYSVSREKKERFSLILESASTNQTSMYLCASSSTGTGRNEQYFGPGTRLTVT.

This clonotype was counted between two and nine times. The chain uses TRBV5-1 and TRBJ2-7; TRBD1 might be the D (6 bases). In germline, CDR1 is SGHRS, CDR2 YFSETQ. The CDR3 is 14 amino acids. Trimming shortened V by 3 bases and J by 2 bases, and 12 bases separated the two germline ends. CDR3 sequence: CASSWKGTTYEQYF. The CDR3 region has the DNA TGCGCCAGCAGCTGGAAGGGGACAACCTACGAGCAGTACTTC.

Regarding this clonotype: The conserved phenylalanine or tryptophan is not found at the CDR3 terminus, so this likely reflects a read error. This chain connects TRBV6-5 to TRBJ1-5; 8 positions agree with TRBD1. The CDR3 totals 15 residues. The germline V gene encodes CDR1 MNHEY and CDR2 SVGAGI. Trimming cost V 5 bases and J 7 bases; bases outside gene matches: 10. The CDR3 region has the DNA TGTGCCAGCAGTAACCTGGACAGGGCCGGGCAGCCCCAGCATTTA. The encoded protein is CASSNLDRAGQPQHL.

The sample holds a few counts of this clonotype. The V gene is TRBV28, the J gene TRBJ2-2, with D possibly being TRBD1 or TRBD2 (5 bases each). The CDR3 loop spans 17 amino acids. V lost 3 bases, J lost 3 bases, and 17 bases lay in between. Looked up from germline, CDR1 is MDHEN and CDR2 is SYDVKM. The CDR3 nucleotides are TGTGCCAGCAGTTTCTTTGGGGACCTCAGTTACACCGGGGAGCTGTTTTTT. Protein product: CASSFFGDLSYTGELFF.

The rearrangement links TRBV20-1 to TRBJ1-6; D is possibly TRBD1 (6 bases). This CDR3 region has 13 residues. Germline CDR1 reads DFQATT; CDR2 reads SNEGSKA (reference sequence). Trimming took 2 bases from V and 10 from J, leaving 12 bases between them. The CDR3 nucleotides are TGCAGTGCTAGACATACAGGGAAATCACCCCTCCACTTT. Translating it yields CSARHTGKSPLHF.